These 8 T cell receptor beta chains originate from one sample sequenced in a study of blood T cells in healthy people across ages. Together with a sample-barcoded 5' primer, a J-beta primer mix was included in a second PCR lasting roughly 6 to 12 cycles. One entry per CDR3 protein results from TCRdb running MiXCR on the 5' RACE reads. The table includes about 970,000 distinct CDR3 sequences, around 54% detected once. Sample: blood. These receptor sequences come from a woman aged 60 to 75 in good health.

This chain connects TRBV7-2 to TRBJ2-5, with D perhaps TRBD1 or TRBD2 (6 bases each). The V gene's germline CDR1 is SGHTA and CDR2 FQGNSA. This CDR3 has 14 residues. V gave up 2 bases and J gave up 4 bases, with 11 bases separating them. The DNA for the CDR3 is TGTGCCAGCAGCTTAATGGGGGGCGTAGAGACCCAGTACTTC. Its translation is CASSLMGGVETQYF.

The CDR3 nucleotides are TGTGCCATCAGTGTTGGGCGAGCGGGAGGTAAAGGCGGCATTCAGTACTTC. It codes for CAISVGRAGGKGGIQYF. V is TRBV10-3 and J is TRBJ2-7; TRBD2 matches at 9 bases. The J call may not be correct, given that the DNA end is closer to TRBJ2-4. In germline, CDR1 is ENHRY, CDR2 SYGVKD. The CDR3 contains 17 residues.

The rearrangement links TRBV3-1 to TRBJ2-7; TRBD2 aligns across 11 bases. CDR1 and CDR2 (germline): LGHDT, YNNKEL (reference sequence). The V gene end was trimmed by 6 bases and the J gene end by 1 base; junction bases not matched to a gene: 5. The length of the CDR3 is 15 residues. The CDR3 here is CASSYGLAGSYEQYF. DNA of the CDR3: TGTGCCAGCAGTTACGGACTAGCGGGTTCCTACGAGCAGTACTTC.

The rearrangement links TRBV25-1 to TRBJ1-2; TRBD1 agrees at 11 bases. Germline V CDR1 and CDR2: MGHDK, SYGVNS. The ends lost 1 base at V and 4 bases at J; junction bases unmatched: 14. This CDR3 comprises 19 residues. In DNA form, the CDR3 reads TGTGCCAGCAGTGAATTTACTTGGACAGGGGGCAGGAGTAGCTATGGCTACACCTTC. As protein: CASSEFTWTGGRSSYGYTF.

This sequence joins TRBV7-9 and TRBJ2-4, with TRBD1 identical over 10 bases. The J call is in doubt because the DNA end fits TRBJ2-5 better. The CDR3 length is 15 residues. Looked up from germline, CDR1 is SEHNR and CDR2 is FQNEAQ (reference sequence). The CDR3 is CASSFGQGDVETQYF. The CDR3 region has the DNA TGTGCCAGCAGCTTTGGACAGGGGGATGTGGAGACCCAGTACTTC.

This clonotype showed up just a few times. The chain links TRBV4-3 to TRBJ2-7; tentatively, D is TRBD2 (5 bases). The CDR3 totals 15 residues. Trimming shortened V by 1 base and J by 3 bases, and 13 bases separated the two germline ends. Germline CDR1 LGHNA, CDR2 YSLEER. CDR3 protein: CASSQGPLGDYEQYF. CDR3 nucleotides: TGCGCCAGCAGCCAAGGGCCTCTCGGGGACTACGAGCAGTACTTC.

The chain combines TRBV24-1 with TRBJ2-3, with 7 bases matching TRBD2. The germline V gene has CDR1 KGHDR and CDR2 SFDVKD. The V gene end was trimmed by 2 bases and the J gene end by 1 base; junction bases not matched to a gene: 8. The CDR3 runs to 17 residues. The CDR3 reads CATSDSLGLGGTDTQYF. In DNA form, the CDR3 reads TGTGCCACCAGTGATTCCCTAGGACTAGGGGGCACAGATACGCAGTATTTT.

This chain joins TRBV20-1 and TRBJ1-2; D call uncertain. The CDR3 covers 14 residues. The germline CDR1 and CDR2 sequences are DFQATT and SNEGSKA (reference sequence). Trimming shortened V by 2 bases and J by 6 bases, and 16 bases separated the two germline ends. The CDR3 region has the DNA TGCAGTGCTAGAACTCGACCTGGGATTGATGGCTACACCTTC. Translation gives CSARTRPGIDGYTF.